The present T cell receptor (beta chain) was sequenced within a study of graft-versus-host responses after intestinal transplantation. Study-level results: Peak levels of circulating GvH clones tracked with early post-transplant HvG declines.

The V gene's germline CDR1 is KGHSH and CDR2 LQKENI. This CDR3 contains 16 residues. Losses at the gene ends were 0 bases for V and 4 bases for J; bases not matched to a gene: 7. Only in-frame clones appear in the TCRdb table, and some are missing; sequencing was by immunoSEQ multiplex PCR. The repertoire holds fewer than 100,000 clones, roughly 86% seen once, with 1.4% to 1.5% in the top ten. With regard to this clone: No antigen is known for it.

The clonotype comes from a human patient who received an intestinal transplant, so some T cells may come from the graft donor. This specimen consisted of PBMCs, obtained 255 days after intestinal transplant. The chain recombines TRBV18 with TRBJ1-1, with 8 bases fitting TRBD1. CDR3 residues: CASSPPTGQGSTEAFF. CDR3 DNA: TGTGCCAGCTCACCACCGACAGGACAGGGTAGCACTGAAGCTTTCTTT.